This T cell receptor beta chain stems from a study of cytomegalovirus exposure and HLA in healthy donors. Study-level findings and limits: Rare sequences made up most TCRs, while some public TCRs were found in many donors. Information on immune exposure was restricted to one variable (CMV serostatus).

The PCR ran on 60 Vbeta and 13 Jbeta primers. Assay: immunoSEQ multiplex PCR; the TCRdb copy retains only in-frame clones and omits some. The sample yields around 200,000 clones, approximately 70% seen once. Trimming took off 0 bases at V and 3 bases at J, with 6 bases between the two ends. CDR1 and CDR2 (germline): SGHDT, YYEEEE. The CDR3 consists of 13 residues. On this clone itself: Its antigen is currently unknown.

The chain is built from TRBV5-6 and TRBJ2-5; D is perhaps TRBD2 (6 bases). The source is a man between 35 and 55 years old in good health and CMV-seropositive. The material sequenced was PBMCs. The CDR3 DNA sequence: TGTGCCAGCAGCTTGGGCGGGGAAGAGACCCAGTACTTC. Amino acid sequence: CASSLGGEETQYF.